This T cell receptor (beta chain) appears in the sequencing data of a study of T cell responses to AZD1222 COVID-19 vaccine. Libraries were prepared by immunoSEQ multiplex PCR; TCRdb keeps only in-frame clonotypes and omits some of them. The sample has some 140,000 clones, 70% to 90% seen once; the top ten hold 5.5%. In its sample, this clone was seen a few times. V was trimmed by 4 bases and J by 5 bases, leaving 15 bases between them. Germline lookup yields CDR1 SGHNT and CDR2 YYREEE (reference sequence). The CDR3 consists of 14 residues. The TCR was taken from an adult in good health. The chain employs TRBV5-4 and TRBJ1-2; TRBD1 is a possible D gene (5 bases). The sample here was peripheral blood, taken on day 0 of MenACWY control vaccination. The CDR3 DNA reads as TGTGCCAGCAGCCCGGGGGGGTGGAGGTATGGCTACACCTTC. It is translated as CASSPGGWRYGYTF.